Listed below are T cell receptor beta chains from one sample, sequenced in a study of T-cell reconstitution after alpha-beta-depleted transplantation in children. TCRdb redid the calling of the PCR reads with MiXCR, one entry per CDR3 protein. This sample carries 100,000 to 120,000 distinct CDR3 sequences, 5.5% to 6.5% of them seen once, and the ten largest clones take approximately 25%. Sample: PBMCs, mostly from graft donor cells, taken 360 days after TCRalphabeta/CD19-depleted stem cell transplant. The receptors here all came from a male patient between 2 and 10 years old who had a stem cell transplant for acute lymphoblastic leukemia, so the T cells may come from the graft donor. The CDR3 runs from the conserved cysteine through the conserved F or W. A D gene is named only where the DNA matches it firmly. Only some rows state a clone size, as once, few, many or a class for expanded clones.

many	TRBV11-2	TRBD2	TRBJ2-5	CASSYPLPRREGLVETQYF	TGTGCCAGCAGCTATCCGCTCCCTAGGCGGGAGGGTTTGGTAGAGACCCAGTACTTC
many	TRBV20-1	-	TRBJ2-2	CSARISGTGELFF	TGCAGTGCTAGAATCAGTGGGACCGGGGAGCTGTTTTTT
many	TRBV9	TRBD1	TRBJ2-4	CASSVGTGGFQYF	TGTGCCAGCAGCGTCGGGACAGGGGGGTTTCAGTACTTC
medium-sized	TRBV9	-	TRBJ2-5	CASKGEGETQYF	TGTGCCAGCAAGGGGGAAGGGGAGACCCAGTACTTC
many	TRBV2	-	TRBJ2-7	CAWRAGPYEQYF	TGTGCCTGGAGGGCCGGACCCTACGAGCAGTACTTC
-	TRBV28	TRBD1	TRBJ1-2	CASRGDRVNGYTF	TGTGCCAGCCGCGGGGACAGGGTGAATGGCTACACCTTC
many	TRBV5-5	TRBD2	TRBJ2-3	CASSFPTSGGSQPQYF	TGTGCCAGCAGCTTCCCCACTAGCGGGGGTTCTCAGCCGCAGTATTTT
-	TRBV9	-	TRBJ2-2	CASSVDGGNTGELFF	TGTGCCAGCAGCGTAGACGGGGGGAACACCGGGGAGCTGTTTTTT
-	TRBV27	-	TRBJ1-4	CASQRLRRNEKLFF	TGTGCCAGCCAGCGGCTCAGGAGGAATGAAAAACTGTTTTTT
many	TRBV28	-	TRBJ1-3	CASNRGQFSGNTIYF	TGTGCCAGCAACCGCGGACAATTCTCTGGAAACACCATATATTTT
many	TRBV29-1	-	TRBJ2-2	CSVAGGSGELFF	TGCAGCGTCGCCGGGGGCTCCGGGGAGCTGTTTTTT
many	TRBV6-1	-	TRBJ1-6	CASSQGDSPLHF	TGTGCCAGCAGTCAGGGCGATTCACCCCTCCACTTT
-	TRBV20-1	TRBD2	TRBJ2-5	CSYPSGGRQETQYF	TGCAGTTACCCTAGCGGGGGCCGACAAGAGACCCAGTACTTC
many	TRBV28	TRBD2	TRBJ2-7	CASSLFGGSYEQYF	TGTGCCAGCAGTTTATTCGGGGGGAGTTACGAGCAGTACTTC
many	TRBV9	-	TRBJ1-1	CASSTRTENTEAFF	TGTGCCAGCAGCACTCGGACGGAGAACACTGAAGCTTTCTTT
many	TRBV10-3	-	TRBJ2-5	CAISEGGGRETQYF	TGTGCCATCAGTGAGGGAGGGGGCAGAGAGACCCAGTACTTC
many	TRBV5-1	-	TRBJ2-7	CASSLDGPSGVREQYF	TGCGCCAGCAGCCTGGACGGGCCGTCGGGGGTTCGCGAGCAGTACTTC
many	TRBV25-1	-	TRBJ1-4	CASSEEWREKLFF	TGTGCCAGCAGTGAAGAGTGGAGGGAAAAACTGTTTTTT
many	TRBV27	-	TRBJ2-2	CASGPGSHTGELFF	TGTGCCAGCGGGCCGGGGAGCCACACCGGGGAGCTGTTTTTT
many	TRBV29-1	-	TRBJ1-1	CSVEKRSLAEAFF	TGCAGCGTTGAAAAGCGCAGTCTAGCTGAAGCTTTCTTT
-	TRBV11-2	-	TRBJ1-1	CASSLDWGNTEAFF	TGTGCCAGCAGCTTAGATTGGGGGAACACTGAAGCTTTCTTT
many	TRBV5-1	-	TRBJ2-5	CASSFRTGETQYF	TGCGCCAGCAGCTTTAGGACGGGAGAGACCCAGTACTTC
few	TRBV28	-	TRBJ1-6	CASTLVGLSPLHF	TGTGCCAGCACCCTGGTGGGCCTATCACCCCTCCACTTT
few	TRBV12-5	-	TRBJ2-7	CASANGQISYEQYF	TGTGCTAGTGCTAACGGACAGATCTCCTACGAGCAGTACTTC
few	TRBV7-9	TRBD1	TRBJ2-1	CASSPRDRTYNEQFF	TGTGCCAGCAGCCCCCGGGACAGGACGTACAATGAGCAGTTCTTC
few	TRBV9	-	TRBJ2-5	CASSVSLGELETQYF	TGTGCCAGCAGCGTAAGTCTCGGGGAGTTGGAGACCCAGTACTTC
many	TRBV7-9	-	TRBJ2-7	CASSLNRLYEQYF	TGTGCCAGCAGCTTAAACAGACTGTACGAGCAGTACTTC
many	TRBV28	-	TRBJ1-4	CASSYGLYEKLFF	TGTGCCAGCAGCTATGGGCTTTATGAAAAACTGTTTTTT
few	TRBV24-1	-	TRBJ2-3	CATSDPGTDETDTQYF	TGTGCCACCAGTGACCCCGGGACGGATGAAACAGATACGCAGTATTTT
few	TRBV23-1	TRBD2	TRBJ2-5	CASKGLAGAWGEQETQYF	TGCGCCAGCAAGGGACTAGCGGGAGCCTGGGGGGAACAAGAGACCCAGTACTTC
-	TRBV6-5	TRBD2	TRBJ2-5	CASSFGLAGDQETQYF	TGTGCCAGCAGTTTCGGACTAGCGGGGGATCAAGAGACCCAGTACTTC
many	TRBV12-3/TRBV12-4	-	TRBJ2-3	CASSSGGRDTQYF	TGTGCCAGCAGTTCGGGGGGCAGGGATACGCAGTATTTT
few	TRBV5-1	TRBD1	TRBJ2-2	CASSLAQGARIGELFF	TGCGCCAGCAGCTTGGCCCAGGGGGCGCGGATCGGGGAGCTGTTTTTT
many	TRBV7-7	-	TRBJ2-6	CASSLGASGANVLTF	TGTGCCAGCAGTCTCGGTGCGTCTGGGGCCAACGTCCTGACTTTC
few	TRBV19	TRBD1	TRBJ2-7	CASSRTGGSYEQYF	TGTGCCAGTAGTAGGACAGGGGGGTCCTACGAGCAGTACTTC
many	TRBV7-6	TRBD2	TRBJ2-7	CASSSQGLAGIYEQYF	TGTGCCAGCAGCTCCCAGGGACTAGCGGGGATCTACGAGCAGTACTTC
many	TRBV15	TRBD1	TRBJ1-5	CATSRVQGAGNQPQHF	TGTGCCACCAGCAGAGTACAGGGGGCTGGCAATCAGCCCCAGCATTTT
-	TRBV20-1	-	TRBJ1-6	CSARAGREHSPLHF	TGCAGTGCTAGGGCGGGACGGGAACATTCACCCCTCCACTTT
many	TRBV3-1	TRBD1	TRBJ2-5	CASSPELDRGGETQYF	TGTGCCAGCAGCCCGGAGTTGGACAGGGGGGGAGAGACCCAGTACTTC
-	TRBV5-1	TRBD2	TRBJ2-7	CASSLAGVYLEQYF	TGCGCCAGCAGCTTAGCGGGAGTCTATCTCGAGCAGTACTTC
many	TRBV23-1	-	TRBJ1-2	CASSHTVYGYTF	TGCGCCAGCAGTCATACCGTCTATGGCTACACCTTC
many	TRBV7-9	TRBD1	TRBJ2-2	CASSPHRGPGELFF	TGTGCCAGCAGTCCTCACAGGGGGCCCGGGGAGCTGTTTTTT
many	TRBV12-3/TRBV12-4	-	TRBJ1-2	CASRGGNYGYTF	TGTGCCAGCAGGGGGGGGAACTATGGCTACACCTTC
many	TRBV5-1	-	TRBJ2-3	CASSFGWRDHTDTQYF	TGCGCCAGCAGCTTCGGATGGCGGGACCACACAGATACGCAGTATTTT